Listed below are T cell receptor beta chains from one sample, sequenced in a study of beta chain features in type 1 diabetes. Produced via immunoSEQ multiplex PCR; TCRdb's table is partial and in-frame only. The sample comprises under 150,000 clones, 6% to 7.5% of which are singletons, and more than 1.1% rests with the top ten. Source material: central memory CD4+ T cells from blood. The receptors stem from a woman in her twenties or thirties in good health. Each CDR3 is given with its conserved first and last residue. A D gene is named only where the DNA matches it firmly. The size field is filled for only some rows; it gives once, few, many or a size class.

J gene,clone size,D gene,V gene,CDR3 protein,CDR3 DNA
TRBJ2-7,.,TRBD1,TRBV25-1,CASSEGQEVYEQYF,TGTGCCAGCAGTGAGGGACAGGAGGTCTACGAGCAGTACTTC
TRBJ2-2,.,TRBD2,TRBV11-3,CASSQGLATGELFF,TGTGCCAGCAGCCAGGGACTAGCGACCGGGGAGCTGTTTTTT
TRBJ2-3,few,.,TRBV6-6,CASSPSGTDTQYF,TGTGCCAGCAGCCCTAGCGGCACAGATACGCAGTATTTT
TRBJ2-3,few,TRBD2,TRBV15,CATSRKTSATDTQYF,TGTGCCACCAGCAGGAAGACTAGCGCCACAGATACGCAGTATTTT
TRBJ2-7,.,TRBD2,TRBV7-9,CASSLGLGLADLSYEQYF,TGTGCCAGCAGCTTGGGCCTGGGGCTAGCGGACCTCTCCTACGAGCAGTACTTC
TRBJ2-2,once,.,TRBV18,CASSPVSTKNTGELFF,TGTGCCAGCTCACCGGTGTCAACTAAGAACACCGGGGAGCTGTTTTTT
TRBJ2-2,few,.,TRBV27,CASSSFGQGGELFF,TGTGCCAGCAGTTCGTTTGGTCAGGGCGGGGAGCTGTTTTTT
TRBJ2-3,.,.,TRBV6-5,CASSYGRSQADTQYF,TGTGCCAGCAGTTACGGTCGGAGCCAAGCGGATACGCAGTATTTT
TRBJ2-2,few,.,TRBV18,CASSGAGYGELFF,TGTGCCAGCTCAGGCGCGGGATACGGGGAGCTGTTTTTT
TRBJ2-1,few,TRBD2,TRBV28,CASSLGDSGIYNEQFF,TGTGCCAGCAGTTTAGGCGATAGCGGGATTTACAATGAGCAGTTCTTC
TRBJ2-6,few,.,TRBV7-2,CASSLVSSSGANVLTF,TGTGCCAGCAGCTTAGTCTCTAGCTCTGGGGCCAACGTCCTGACTTTC
TRBJ1-1,.,.,TRBV7-8,CASSLSEKRNTEAFF,TGTGCCAGCAGCTTAAGTGAGAAAAGGAACACTGAAGCTTTCTTT
TRBJ1-5,.,TRBD1,TRBV19,CASTPQGPLQPQHF,TGTGCCAGTACCCCACAGGGGCCACTTCAGCCCCAGCATTTT
TRBJ2-4,few,TRBD1,TRBV5-6,CASSPTGVDIQYF,TGTGCCAGCAGCCCGACAGGGGTTGACATTCAGTACTTC
TRBJ2-1,few,.,TRBV4-2,CASSPEHGTGPFF,TGTGCCAGCAGCCCTGAGCATGGCACGGGTCCGTTCTTC
TRBJ2-5,few,.,TRBV7-2,CASSSGSFRETQYF,TGTGCCAGCAGCTCCGGATCATTCAGGGAGACCCAGTACTTC
TRBJ2-5,.,.,TRBV7-6,CASSLARQGVTARETQYF,TGTGCCAGCAGCTTAGCCCGGCAGGGTGTGACTGCCAGGGAGACCCAGTACTTC
TRBJ1-1,few,TRBD1,TRBV4-2,CASSSQGANTEAFF,TGTGCCAGCAGTTCACAGGGGGCCAACACTGAAGCTTTCTTT
TRBJ2-1,few,TRBD2,TRBV19,CASSWGGSGRNEQFF,TGTGCCAGTAGTTGGGGGGGTAGCGGGAGGAATGAGCAGTTCTTC
TRBJ1-5,few,.,TRBV2,CASSRDRGNNQPQHF,TGTGCCAGCAGCCGCGATCGAGGGAATAATCAGCCCCAGCATTTT
TRBJ2-7,.,TRBD1,TRBV5-1,CASSPGTGADYEQYF,TGCGCCAGCAGCCCAGGGACAGGGGCCGACTACGAGCAGTACTTC
TRBJ2-5,.,TRBD1,TRBV28,CASSSTGVGETQYF,TGTGCCAGCAGCTCCACAGGGGTCGGAGAGACCCAGTACTTC
TRBJ2-1,once,.,TRBV9,CASSVAGQNYNEQFF,TGTGCCAGCAGCGTAGCAGGACAAAACTACAATGAGCAGTTCTTC
TRBJ2-7,few,.,TRBV11-2,CASSPSGLYEQYF,TGTGCCAGCAGCCCGAGTGGTCTCTACGAGCAGTACTTC
TRBJ2-3,.,TRBD2,TRBV28,CASSLTSGSGTDTQYF,TGTGCCAGCAGTTTAACTAGCGGGAGTGGGACAGATACGCAGTATTTT
TRBJ2-2,few,.,TRBV7-6,CASGPRMVSGELFF,TGTGCCAGCGGCCCTCGTATGGTATCCGGGGAGCTGTTTTTT
TRBJ1-1,.,TRBD1,TRBV19,CASSMGRQGRTEAFF,TGTGCCAGTAGTATGGGTCGACAGGGGCGGACTGAAGCTTTCTTT
TRBJ1-2,few,TRBD1,TRBV27,CASSLRTGAGYTF,TGTGCCAGCAGTTTACGAACAGGGGCCGGCTACACCTTC
TRBJ2-7,few,TRBD1,TRBV5-6,CASTRDSYGGYEQYF,TGTGCCAGCACCCGGGACAGTTATGGTGGCTACGAGCAGTACTTC
TRBJ2-6,few,.,TRBV28,CASSPPGNRAGANVLTF,TGTGCCAGCAGTCCCCCCGGAAACAGGGCTGGGGCCAACGTCCTGACTTTC
TRBJ2-1,few,TRBD2,TRBV11-3,CASSHRTSGNEQFF,TGTGCCAGCAGCCATCGGACTAGCGGTAATGAGCAGTTCTTC
TRBJ2-7,few,.,TRBV28,CASSSGQIPYEQYF,TGTGCCAGCAGCTCAGGCCAGATACCCTACGAGCAGTACTTC
TRBJ2-1,.,.,TRBV29-1,CSVYDYNSYNEQFF,TGCAGCGTTTACGACTATAACTCCTACAATGAGCAGTTCTTC
TRBJ2-2,.,TRBD1,TRBV19,CASSTTGWSGELFF,TGTGCCAGTAGTACGACAGGGTGGTCCGGGGAGCTGTTTTTT
TRBJ2-5,.,TRBD2,TRBV30,CAWTGTSEETQYF,TGTGCCTGGACCGGGACTAGCGAAGAGACCCAGTACTTC
TRBJ1-4,once,.,TRBV15,CATSRVPSEKLFF,TGTGCCACCAGCAGAGTCCCCAGTGAAAAACTGTTTTTT
TRBJ2-2,few,TRBD1,TRBV27,CASSPGQSTGELFF,TGTGCCAGCAGTCCGGGACAGAGCACCGGGGAGCTGTTTTTT
TRBJ1-1,.,TRBD1,TRBV2,CASRSGGTEAFF,TGTGCCAGCAGATCAGGGGGCACTGAAGCTTTCTTT
TRBJ1-5,.,TRBD1,TRBV28,CASRTDRVNQPQHF,TGTGCCAGCAGAACCGACAGGGTGAATCAGCCCCAGCATTTT
TRBJ2-3,few,TRBD2,TRBV5-4,CASSLDRPASGIGYF,TGTGCCAGCAGCTTGGACAGACCGGCTAGCGGTATAGGGTATTTT
TRBJ2-5,few,.,TRBV18,CASSPGVGDQETQYF,TGTGCCAGCTCACCAGGGGTGGGAGACCAAGAGACCCAGTACTTC